Listed below are T cell receptor beta chains from one sample, sequenced in a study of cytomegalovirus exposure and HLA in healthy donors. Generated by immunoSEQ multiplex PCR, the TCRdb table keeps only in-frame clones and is missing some. The sample has under 200,000 clones, about 75% seen once. The sequenced sample consisted of PBMCs. These receptors all come from a woman in her fifties or sixties in good health and CMV-seropositive. Both conserved end residues are part of each CDR3. The order of the fields is J gene, clone size, D gene, V gene, CDR3 DNA, CDR3 protein. The D gene is left open where the match is weak. Some rows have no size entry. The others give once, few or many, or a class for an expanded clone.

>TRBJ2-1|NA|TRBD2|TRBV27
TGTGCCAGCAGTTGGAGCGGGGGCGCGTACAATGAGCAGTTCTTC
CASSWSGGAYNEQFF
>TRBJ1-1|NA|NA|TRBV2
TGTGCCAGCAGTGAATATACACTAATCGGAAGTGAAGCTTTCTTT
CASSEYTLIGSEAFF
>TRBJ1-1|NA|NA|TRBV16
TGTGCCAGCAGCCAAGGACAGTACACTGAAGCTTTCTTT
CASSQGQYTEAFF
>TRBJ1-2|NA|NA|TRBV21-1
TGTGCCAGCAGCAAAGCGGCAACAGGGGTAGGGTATGGCTACACCTTC
CASSKAATGVGYGYTF
>TRBJ2-5|NA|NA|TRBV9
TGTGCCAGCAGCGTAGACACCGCCGAGACCCAGTACTTC
CASSVDTAETQYF
>TRBJ2-1|NA|NA|TRBV6-1
TGTGCCAGCAGTGAAGGAAGAACTTGGGGCCATGAGCAGTTCTTC
CASSEGRTWGHEQFF
>TRBJ2-7|NA|NA|TRBV2
TGTGCCAGCAGGGAACTAGTATCAAGATCTTACGAGCAGTACTTC
CASRELVSRSYEQYF
>TRBJ1-6|NA|TRBD1|TRBV7-8
TGTGCCAGCAGCTTGCGACAGGGAGGTTCACCCCTCCACTTT
CASSLRQGGSPLHF
>TRBJ2-2|NA|TRBD1|TRBV5-1
TGCGCCAGCAGCACGGGACAGGAACGCACCGGGGAGCTGTTTTTT
CASSTGQERTGELFF
>TRBJ2-2|NA|TRBD2|TRBV6-6
TGTGCCAGCAGTTTCGCACCGGGACTAGTCACCGGGGAGCTGTTTTTT
CASSFAPGLVTGELFF
>TRBJ2-4|NA|NA|TRBV29-1
TGCAGCGTTGAGGGCTTAGCCAAAAACATTCAGTACTTC
CSVEGLAKNIQYF
>TRBJ2-1|NA|TRBD2|TRBV10-3
TGTGCCATCAGTGAAGGACTAGCCGGTAGCTCCTACAATGAGCAGTTCTTC
CAISEGLAGSSYNEQFF
>TRBJ1-1|NA|TRBD1|TRBV7-2
TGTGCCAGCAGCGTAACAGGGGGCCTCACTGAAGCTTTCTTT
CASSVTGGLTEAFF
>TRBJ2-1|NA|NA|TRBV2
TGTGCCAGCAGTGAAGCGTCAGTTTACAATGAGCAGTTCTTC
CASSEASVYNEQFF
>TRBJ1-2|NA|TRBD1|TRBV11-2
TGTGCCAGCAGCTTTAGCGGGACAGGGGACTATGGCTACACCTTC
CASSFSGTGDYGYTF
>TRBJ2-3|NA|TRBD1|TRBV5-1
TGCGCCAGCAGCCTGGGACAGTTGAGCACAGATACGCAGTATTTT
CASSLGQLSTDTQYF
>TRBJ1-2|NA|NA|TRBV6-6
TGTGCCAGCAGTTATCGCGGGAATGGCTACACCTTC
CASSYRGNGYTF
>TRBJ2-5|few|TRBD2|TRBV7-9
TGTGCCAGCAGCTTAGTGGGGGGGAGACAAGAGACCCAGTACTTC
CASSLVGGRQETQYF
>TRBJ1-1|NA|NA|TRBV6-1
TGTGCCAGCGAGATTGGGGCGTCTGAAGCTTTCTTT
CASEIGASEAFF
>TRBJ1-2|NA|TRBD1|TRBV6-5
TGTGCCAGCAGTTATGACAGGGACTATGGCTACACCTTC
CASSYDRDYGYTF
>TRBJ2-7|many|NA|TRBV25-1
TGTGCCAGCAGTCGCCGGGGGACGTACGAGCAGTACTTC
CASSRRGTYEQYF
>TRBJ1-2|NA|NA|TRBV5-1
TGCGCCAGCAGCTTGGCCGCAGGGGCATATGGCTACACCTTC
CASSLAAGAYGYTF
>TRBJ2-1|NA|TRBD2|TRBV2
TGTGCCAGCAGTGCGCCTAGCGGGTACAATGAGCAGTTCTTC
CASSAPSGYNEQFF
>TRBJ1-1|NA|TRBD1|TRBV5-1
TGCGCCAGCAGCTTGGAGACAGGGGGCAGAACTGAAGCTTTCTTT
CASSLETGGRTEAFF
>TRBJ2-1|NA|NA|TRBV12-5
TGTGCTAGTGGTTTGGACTCTGTAAACCAGTTCTTC
CASGLDSVNQFF
>TRBJ1-1|NA|NA|TRBV19
TGTGCCAGTAGCCCCCGACAGCGCACTGAAGCTTTCTTT
CASSPRQRTEAFF
>TRBJ2-7|NA|NA|TRBV10-3
TGTGCCATCAGTGAGTCAAGGTTAGGCAGGGCGGACTACGAGCAGTACTTC
CAISESRLGRADYEQYF
>TRBJ2-5|NA|TRBD1|TRBV4-1
TGCGCCAGCAGCCTCCCGGGACAGGCGACCCAGTACTTC
CASSLPGQATQYF
>TRBJ1-6|NA|TRBD1|TRBV9
TGTGCCAGCAGCGTAGGACAGGGGGCAGGGAATTCACCCCTCCACTTT
CASSVGQGAGNSPLHF
>TRBJ2-1|NA|NA|TRBV2
TGTGCCAGCAGTCCAAGGGGTGAGCAGTTCTTC
CASSPRGEQFF
>TRBJ1-2|few|TRBD1|TRBV7-8
TGTGCCAGCAGCCCTAGGACAGGGACTAACTATGGCTACACCTTC
CASSPRTGTNYGYTF
>TRBJ2-5|NA|NA|TRBV5-1
TGCGCCAGCAGCTTGGACGGCCAAGAGACCCAGTACTTC
CASSLDGQETQYF